This T cell receptor beta chain was documented in a study of T-cell memory formation after mild COVID-19. 5'RACE with constant-segment primers built TCRalpha and TCRbeta cDNA libraries with UMIs. TCRdb independently ran MiXCR on the 5' RACE reads; one entry per CDR3 protein. The table lists 170,000 or so distinct CDR3 sequences, around a fifth of them singletons. The junction had 10 bases not matched to a gene; V was cut back by 6 bases and J by 5 bases. The CDR3 is 16 amino acids. A few counts support this clonotype. The antigen remains unidentified. Study results and caveats: Whether day 37 second-wave clones are SARS-CoV-2-specific was not confirmed.

The sequence was collected from an adult woman who had mild COVID-19 (a few samples of this study predate the infection). Cell type and time point are not known. The chain recombines TRBV12-3 or TRBV12-4 with TRBJ1-2; TRBD1 aligns across 12 bases. Sequencing was performed on PBMCs or a T cell subset sorted from them (not recorded which). The CDR3 DNA reads TGTGCCAGCAGACTCTACCGGGACAGGGGGCAGTATGGCTACACCTTC. Translating it yields CASRLYRDRGQYGYTF.